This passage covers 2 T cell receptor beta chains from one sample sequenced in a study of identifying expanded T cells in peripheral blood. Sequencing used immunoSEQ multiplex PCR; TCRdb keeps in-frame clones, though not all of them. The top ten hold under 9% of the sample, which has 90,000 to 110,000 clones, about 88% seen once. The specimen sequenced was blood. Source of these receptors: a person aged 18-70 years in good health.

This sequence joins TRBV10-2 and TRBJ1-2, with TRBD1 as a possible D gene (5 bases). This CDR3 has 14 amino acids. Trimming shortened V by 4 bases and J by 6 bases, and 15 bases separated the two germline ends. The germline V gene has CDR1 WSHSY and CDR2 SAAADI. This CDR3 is CASSARLMGDGYTF. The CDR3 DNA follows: TGCGCCAGCAGTGCCCGGTTGATGGGGGATGGCTACACCTTC.

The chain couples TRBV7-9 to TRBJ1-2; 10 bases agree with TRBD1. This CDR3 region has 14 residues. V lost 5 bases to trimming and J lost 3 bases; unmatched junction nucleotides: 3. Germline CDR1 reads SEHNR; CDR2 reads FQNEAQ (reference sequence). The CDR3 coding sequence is TGTGCCAGCAGCAGGGACAGGGGAGACTATGGCTACACCTTC. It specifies CASSRDRGDYGYTF.